This entry describes one T cell receptor (beta chain). Its antigen is not known. After removal of 6 bases from V and 7 bases from J, the junction contained 1 base not matched to a gene. Germline-derived CDR1 and CDR2 are KGHSH and LQKENI. The CDR3 length is 11 residues. The record originates from a study of cytomegalovirus exposure and HLA in healthy donors. Study-wide results and limits: Cytomegalovirus status was reportedly diagnosed by the classifier with high sensitivity and specificity.

The primer mix had 60 Vbeta and 13 Jbeta primers. Some clones are missing from TCRdb's copy, which holds only in-frame ones; the method was immunoSEQ multiplex PCR. Of tens of thousands of clones listed, approximately 58% were seen once; the top ten hold approximately 3%. The receptor was isolated from a woman between 50 and 59 years old in good health and CMV-seronegative. V usage is TRBV18 and J usage is TRBJ1-1, with 8 bases fitting TRBD1. Specimen: PBMCs. CDR3 in DNA: TGTGCCAGCTCCGACAGGGGTGAAGCTTTCTTT. Translated, it gives CASSDRGEAFF. Variable domain in full (rest from reference TRBV18 and TRBJ1-1): NAGVMQNPRHLVRRRGQEARLRCSPMKGHSHVYWYRQLPEEGLKFMVYLQKENIIDESGMPKERFSAEFPKEGPSILRIQQVVRGDSAAYFCASSDRGEAFFGQGTRLTVV.